One TCR beta chain is described in this entry. The data derive from a study of blood T cell repertoires in COVID-19. The data were produced by immunoSEQ multiplex PCR, yet TCRdb's version contains in-frame clones alone and is incomplete. The sample consists of roughly 100,000 clones, about nine tenths of them appearing once. Followed longitudinally, the Seattle patients had been enrolled during active infection. Trimming cost V 1 base and J 4 bases, with 9 bases left between them. The CDR3 has 13 residues. CDR1 and CDR2 (germline): SGHRS, YFSETQ. Sequenced material: peripheral blood. This chain links TRBV5-1 with TRBJ2-7; D is perhaps TRBD1 (6 bases). The receptor was derived from a woman in her forties or fifties with COVID-19, enrolled during active disease. The CDR3 sequence is CASSLTQGYEQYF. In nucleotides, the CDR3 is TGCGCCAGCAGCTTGACACAGGGTTACGAGCAGTACTTC. The full variable domain, its missing parts supplied by reference TRBV5-1 and TRBJ2-7, is KAGVTQTPRYLIKTRGQQVTLSCSPISGHRSVSWYQQTPGQGLQFLFEYFSETQRNKGNFPGRFSGRQFSNSRSEMNVSTLELGDSALYLCASSLTQGYEQYFGPGTRLTVT.